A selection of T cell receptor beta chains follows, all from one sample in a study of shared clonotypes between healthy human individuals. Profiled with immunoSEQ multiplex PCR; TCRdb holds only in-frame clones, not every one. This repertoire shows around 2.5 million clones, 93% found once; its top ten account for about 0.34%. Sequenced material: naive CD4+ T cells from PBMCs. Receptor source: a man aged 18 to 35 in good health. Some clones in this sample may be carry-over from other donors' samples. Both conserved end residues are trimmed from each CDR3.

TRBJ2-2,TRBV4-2,ASSQDISFRGLAGGRGTGELF
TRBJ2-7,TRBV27,ASSEKPGQYYEQY
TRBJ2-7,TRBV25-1,ASRGTGRHYEQY
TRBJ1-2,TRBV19,ASSVGTVTYGYT
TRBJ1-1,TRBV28,ASSLNPGQGNTEAF
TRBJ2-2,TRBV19,ASSLGSSTGELF
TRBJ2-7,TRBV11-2,ASSLGGASPYEQY
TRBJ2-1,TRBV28,ASSLLRAGGMDEQF
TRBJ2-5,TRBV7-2,ASSLALAGGTETQY
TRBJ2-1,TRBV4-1,ASSLAPLVEQF